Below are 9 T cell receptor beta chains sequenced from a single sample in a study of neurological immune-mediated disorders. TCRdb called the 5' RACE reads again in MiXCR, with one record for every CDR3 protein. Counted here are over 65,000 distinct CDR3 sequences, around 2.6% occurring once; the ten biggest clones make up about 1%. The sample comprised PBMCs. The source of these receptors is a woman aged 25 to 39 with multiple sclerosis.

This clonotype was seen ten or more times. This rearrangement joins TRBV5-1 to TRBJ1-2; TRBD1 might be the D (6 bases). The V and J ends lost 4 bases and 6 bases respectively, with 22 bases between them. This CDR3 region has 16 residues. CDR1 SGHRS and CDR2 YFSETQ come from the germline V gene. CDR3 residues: CASSPYLRGGGHGYTF. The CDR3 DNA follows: TGCGCCAGCAGCCCGTACCTCCGCGGGGGCGGACATGGCTACACCTTC. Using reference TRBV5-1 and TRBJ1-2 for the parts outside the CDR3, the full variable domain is KAGVTQTPRYLIKTRGQQVTLSCSPISGHRSVSWYQQTPGQGLQFLFEYFSETQRNKGNFPGRFSGRQFSNSRSEMNVSTLELGDSALYLCASSPYLRGGGHGYTFGSGTRLTVV.

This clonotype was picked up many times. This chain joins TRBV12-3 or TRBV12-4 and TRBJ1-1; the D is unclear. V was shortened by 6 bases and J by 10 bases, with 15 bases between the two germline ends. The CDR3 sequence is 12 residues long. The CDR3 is CASRPDGIIAFF. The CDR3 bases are TGTGCCAGCAGGCCCGACGGGATAATAGCTTTCTTT.

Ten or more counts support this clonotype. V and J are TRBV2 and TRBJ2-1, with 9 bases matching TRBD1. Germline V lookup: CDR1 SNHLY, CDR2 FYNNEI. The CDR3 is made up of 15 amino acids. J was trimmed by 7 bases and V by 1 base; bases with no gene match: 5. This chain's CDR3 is CASSEGDRALNEQFF. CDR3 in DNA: TGTGCCAGCAGTGAAGGGGACAGGGCCTTAAATGAGCAGTTCTTC.

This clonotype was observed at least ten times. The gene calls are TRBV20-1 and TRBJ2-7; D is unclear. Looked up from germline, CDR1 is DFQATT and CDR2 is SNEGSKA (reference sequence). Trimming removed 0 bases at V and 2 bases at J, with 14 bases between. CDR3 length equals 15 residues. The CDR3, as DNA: TGCAGTGCTAGAGATCGCCGAGACATAACCTACGAGCAGTACTTC. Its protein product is CSARDRRDITYEQYF.

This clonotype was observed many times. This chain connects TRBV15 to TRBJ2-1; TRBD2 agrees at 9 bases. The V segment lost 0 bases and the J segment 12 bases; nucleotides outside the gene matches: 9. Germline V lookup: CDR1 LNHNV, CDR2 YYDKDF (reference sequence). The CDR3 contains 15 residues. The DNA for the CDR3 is TGTGCCACCAGCAGAGAGTTTAGCGGGAGTTCGGTGCAGTTCTTC. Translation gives CATSREFSGSSVQFF.

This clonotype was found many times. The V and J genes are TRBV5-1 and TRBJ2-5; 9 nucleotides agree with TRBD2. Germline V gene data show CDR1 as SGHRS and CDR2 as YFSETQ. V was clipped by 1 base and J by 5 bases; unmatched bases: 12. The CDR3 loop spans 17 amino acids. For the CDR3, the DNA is TGCGCCAGCAGCTTGCTTGCTAGCGGGGTCCTCGGGGAGACCCAGTACTTC. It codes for CASSLLASGVLGETQYF.

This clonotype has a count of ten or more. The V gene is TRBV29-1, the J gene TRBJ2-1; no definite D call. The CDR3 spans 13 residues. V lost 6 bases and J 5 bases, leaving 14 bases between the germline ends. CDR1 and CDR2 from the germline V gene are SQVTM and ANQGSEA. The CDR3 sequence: CSVAPRANNEQFF. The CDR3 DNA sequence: TGCAGCGTGGCCCCCCGGGCGAACAATGAGCAGTTCTTC.

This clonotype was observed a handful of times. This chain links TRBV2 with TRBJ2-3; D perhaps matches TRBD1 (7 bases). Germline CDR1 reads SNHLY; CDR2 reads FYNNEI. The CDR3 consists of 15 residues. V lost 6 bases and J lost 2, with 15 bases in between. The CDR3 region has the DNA TGTGCCAGCAGGAGGGGGCGGGGTCTCACAGATACGCAGTATTTT. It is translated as CASRRGRGLTDTQYF.

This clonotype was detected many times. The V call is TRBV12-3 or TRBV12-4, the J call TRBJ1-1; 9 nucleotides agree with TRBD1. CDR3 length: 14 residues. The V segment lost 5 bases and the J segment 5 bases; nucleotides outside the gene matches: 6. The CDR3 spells CASSRQGVWTEAFF. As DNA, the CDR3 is TGTGCCAGCAGTAGACAGGGGGTATGGACTGAAGCTTTCTTT.